This is a list of T cell receptor beta chains from one sample in a study of blood T cell repertoires in COVID-19. Clones were read by immunoSEQ multiplex PCR, and TCRdb kept only the in-frame ones, dropping some. Of a few hundred thousand clones in the sample, around 88% were seen once. The sample taken for sequencing was peripheral blood. These receptors came from a woman between 45 and 65 years old with acute or convalescent COVID-19. CDR3s include the opening cysteine and the closing phenylalanine or tryptophan.

V	length	CDR3
TRBV27	18	CASSFRRTGSSYNSPLHF
TRBV6-1	13	CASRPRRNEKLFF
TRBV6-5	14	CASHRGLRTDTQYF
TRBV5-1	15	CASSLDDSLYYGYTF
TRBV12-3/TRBV12-4	13	CASSLGHMYGYTF
TRBV2	16	CASSWGGREDGSPLHF
TRBV7-2	14	CASSLIQGRTEAFF
TRBV6-5	14	CASSPGEGNTEAFF
TRBV5-6	13	CASSYRVPETQYF
TRBV24-1	13	CATGTTGFNEQFF
TRBV7-2	14	CASSPAGTSYEQYF
TRBV19	16	CASSIFGTGGDQPQHF
TRBV6-2/TRBV6-3	16	CASSYGLWGRNQPQHF
TRBV27	14	CASNLGQGNSPLHF
TRBV6-4	21	CASSDSPRLGGSGSGGNTIYF
TRBV10-3	12	CAISNINYGYTF
TRBV29-1	16	CSVADPGSFLNEKLFF
TRBV2	15	CASGNLEQGNQPQHF
TRBV24-1	16	CATSDSGTGGMGGYTF
TRBV19	15	CASSNRAYSGNTIYF
TRBV2	11	CASSVFRPLHF
TRBV2	11	CASSGDNEQFF
TRBV10-3	11	CAISESYEQFF
TRBV2	14	CASSPQGASEKLFF
TRBV18	14	CASSPSEAGNTIYF
TRBV30	14	CAWTLGTGGSPLHF
TRBV5-1	14	CASSLGGDGSPLHF
TRBV18	12	CASSQQGSGYTF
TRBV7-9	15	CASSSGLLAKNIQYF
TRBV19	14	CASSMKTSSYEQYF
TRBV6-1	15	CASSEDKGAGTEAFF
TRBV9	15	CASSRPGQGREKLFF